The 4 T cell receptor beta chains listed next were all sequenced from one sample in a study of cytomegalovirus exposure and HLA in healthy donors. The method was immunoSEQ multiplex PCR; TCRdb's version includes in-frame clones alone and lacks a portion of them. This table holds 110,000 to 150,000 clones, 85% to 90% found once. Input material: PBMCs. The receptors shown here come from a young woman in good health and CMV-seropositive.

The chain couples TRBV6-1 to TRBJ1-5; 8 bases agree with TRBD1. The CDR3 has 14 residues. V shed 5 bases, J shed 7 bases, and the junction held 7 bases outside the gene matches. Germline V gene lookup returns CDR1 MNHNS and CDR2 SASEGT. CDR3 loop: CASSLRTGNQPQHF. The CDR3, as DNA: TGTGCCAGCAGTCTCCGGACAGGGAACCAGCCCCAGCATTTT.

This chain links TRBV9 with TRBJ2-5; 15 bases agree with TRBD2. CDR3 length: 19 amino acids. Germline trimming cut 4 bases from V and 5 bases from J; bases unmatched to any gene: 15. CDR1 is SGDLS, CDR2 YYNGEE, per germline. The CDR3 reads CASSLGLAGGPTLGETQYF. Here the CDR3 DNA reads TGTGCCAGCAGCCTGGGACTAGCGGGGGGCCCGACCCTCGGGGAGACCCAGTACTTC.

Only one count was recorded for this clone. The V call is TRBV18, the J call TRBJ1-1; 11 bases map to TRBD1. The V gene end was trimmed by 3 bases and the J gene end by 5 bases; junction bases not matched to a gene: 11. CDR1 KGHSH and CDR2 LQKENI come from the germline V gene. The length of the CDR3 is 17 residues. The CDR3 region is CASSPPGGTGGTTEAFF. The DNA for the CDR3 is TGTGCCAGCTCACCCCCTGGGGGGACAGGGGGTACAACTGAAGCTTTCTTT.

The chain recombines TRBV19 with TRBJ2-5; 8 bases are shared with TRBD1. V shed 6 bases, J shed 2 bases, and the junction held 11 bases outside the gene matches. This CDR3 region has 16 residues. Germline-derived CDR1 and CDR2 are LNHDA and SQIVND (reference sequence). This chain's CDR3 is CASSRRRGPGQETQYF. The CDR3 nucleotides read TGTGCCAGTAGCAGGCGCAGGGGGCCGGGACAAGAGACCCAGTACTTC.